A selection of T cell receptor beta chains follows, all from one sample in a study of cytomegalovirus exposure and HLA in healthy donors. The table came from immunoSEQ multiplex PCR; TCRdb's copy has only in-frame clones and leaves some out. The table shows around 110,000 clones, with 9% to 10% occurring only once. Sequenced input: PBMCs. These receptors were taken from a man aged 25-45 years in good health and CMV-seronegative. Each CDR3 is given with its conserved first and last residue. The D gene is left open where the match is weak. Clone size, where shown, is once, few, many, or a class for clones that have expanded.

D: TRBD1
size: few
V: TRBV5-1
J: TRBJ2-5
CDR3: CASSLLRDREETQYF
DNA: TGCGCCAGCAGCTTGCTTAGGGACAGGGAAGAGACCCAGTACTTC

D: .
size: few
V: TRBV4-2
J: TRBJ2-3
CDR3: CASSQVPSSTDTQYF
DNA: TGTGCCAGCAGCCAAGTCCCTTCTAGCACAGATACGCAGTATTTT

D: TRBD2
size: .
V: TRBV5-4
J: TRBJ2-5
CDR3: CASSRRTSGGETQYF
DNA: TGTGCCAGCAGCCGCAGGACTAGCGGGGGGGAGACCCAGTACTTC

D: TRBD1
size: .
V: TRBV30
J: TRBJ2-1
CDR3: CAWSVDRTGGYVSANEQFF
DNA: TGTGCCTGGAGTGTAGATCGGACAGGGGGTTATGTGAGTGCAAATGAGCAGTTCTTC

D: TRBD1
size: few
V: TRBV29-1
J: TRBJ2-4
CDR3: CSARDSNIQYF
DNA: TGCAGCGCAAGGGACAGTAACATTCAGTACTTC

D: TRBD1
size: few
V: TRBV6-5
J: TRBJ1-1
CDR3: CASSYSPAGGNTEAFF
DNA: TGTGCCAGCAGTTACTCCCCCGCAGGGGGGAACACTGAAGCTTTCTTT

D: .
size: few
V: TRBV5-1
J: TRBJ1-1
CDR3: CASSSLGGQPNTEAFF
DNA: TGCGCCAGCAGCTCCCTCGGGGGGCAGCCCAACACTGAAGCTTTCTTT

D: TRBD1
size: few
V: TRBV28
J: TRBJ2-2
CDR3: CASSLWGTDRGVAGELFF
DNA: TGTGCCAGCAGTTTATGGGGGACCGACAGGGGGGTCGCCGGGGAGCTGTTTTTT

D: TRBD1
size: .
V: TRBV7-8
J: TRBJ1-5
CDR3: CASSARDRYSNQPQHF
DNA: TGTGCCAGCAGCGCCCGGGACAGGTATAGCAATCAGCCCCAGCATTTT

D: .
size: few
V: TRBV7-9
J: TRBJ2-1
CDR3: CASSWDNNEQFF
DNA: TGTGCCAGCAGCTGGGACAACAATGAGCAGTTCTTC

D: .
size: .
V: TRBV7-9
J: TRBJ1-4
CDR3: CASSLIGIGDNEKLFF
DNA: TGTGCCAGCAGCTTAATCGGGATCGGAGATAATGAAAAACTGTTTTTT

D: .
size: few
V: TRBV29-1
J: TRBJ2-1
CDR3: CSVEDLGDEQFF
DNA: TGCAGCGTTGAAGATCTCGGGGATGAGCAGTTCTTC

D: TRBD1
size: .
V: TRBV7-7
J: TRBJ2-1
CDR3: CASSLSRDRGYNEQFF
DNA: TGTGCTAGCAGCTTATCCCGGGACAGGGGGTACAATGAGCAGTTCTTC

D: TRBD1
size: few
V: TRBV18
J: TRBJ2-2
CDR3: CASSLMMPGQANTGELFF
DNA: TGTGCCAGCTCACTTATGATGCCGGGACAGGCGAACACCGGGGAGCTGTTTTTT

D: TRBD1
size: few
V: TRBV19
J: TRBJ1-2
CDR3: CASSIPGQGYNYGYTF
DNA: TGTGCCAGTAGTATCCCGGGACAGGGATACAACTATGGCTACACCTTC

D: TRBD2
size: .
V: TRBV7-3
J: TRBJ2-1
CDR3: CASKQREGTNEQFF
DNA: TGTGCCAGCAAACAGCGGGAGGGGACCAATGAGCAGTTCTTC

D: TRBD2
size: few
V: TRBV5-4
J: TRBJ2-3
CDR3: CASSRTSGGSSTDTQYF
DNA: TGTGCCAGCAGCCGGACTAGCGGGGGGTCTAGCACAGATACGCAGTATTTT

D: .
size: few
V: TRBV4-1
J: TRBJ1-5
CDR3: CASSQVGQKGNQPQHF
DNA: TGCGCCAGCAGCCAGGTCGGTCAAAAAGGCAATCAGCCCCAGCATTTT

D: .
size: few
V: TRBV11-2
J: TRBJ1-3
CDR3: CATAEGTGNTIYF
DNA: TGTGCCACCGCGGAGGGAACTGGAAACACCATATATTTT

D: TRBD1
size: few
V: TRBV7-9
J: TRBJ2-7
CDR3: CASSSRDRGNEQYF
DNA: TGTGCCAGCAGCTCCCGGGACAGGGGAAACGAGCAGTACTTC

D: TRBD1
size: .
V: TRBV27
J: TRBJ2-1
CDR3: CASSLRDRDEQFF
DNA: TGTGCCAGCAGTTTACGGGACAGGGATGAGCAGTTCTTC

D: TRBD1
size: .
V: TRBV27
J: TRBJ2-2
CDR3: CASSPAGGGELFF
DNA: TGTGCCAGCTCTCCGGCAGGGGGCGGGGAGCTGTTTTTT

D: TRBD1
size: .
V: TRBV30
J: TRBJ1-4
CDR3: CAWSLGTGNEKLFF
DNA: TGTGCCTGGAGTCTGGGGACAGGCAATGAAAAACTGTTTTTT

D: TRBD2
size: .
V: TRBV7-9
J: TRBJ2-7
CDR3: CASSLVSGRDVEQYF
DNA: TGTGCCAGCAGCTTAGTTAGCGGGAGAGACGTCGAGCAGTACTTC

D: TRBD1
size: few
V: TRBV13
J: TRBJ1-1
CDR3: CASSLNQGAQEAFF
DNA: TGTGCCAGCAGCTTAAATCAGGGGGCGCAGGAAGCTTTCTTT

D: .
size: .
V: TRBV30
J: TRBJ2-7
CDR3: CAESYGNGGGQYF
DNA: TGTGCCGAGAGCTACGGGAATGGGGGCGGTCAGTACTTC

D: .
size: few
V: TRBV5-4
J: TRBJ1-4
CDR3: CASSAGREKTNEKLFF
DNA: TGTGCCAGCAGCGCGGGGCGGGAAAAAACTAATGAAAAACTGTTTTTT

D: TRBD2
size: few
V: TRBV28
J: TRBJ2-7
CDR3: CASSFVLAGSEQYF
DNA: TGTGCCAGCAGTTTTGTACTAGCGGGATCCGAGCAGTACTTC

D: TRBD1
size: .
V: TRBV27
J: TRBJ1-5
CDR3: CASRKSYRGLEQPQHF
DNA: TGTGCCAGCAGAAAGAGCTACAGGGGGCTGGAACAGCCCCAGCATTTT

D: .
size: few
V: TRBV4-3
J: TRBJ1-4
CDR3: CASSQEGGSGTNEKLFF
DNA: TGCGCCAGCAGCCAAGAGGGCGGCAGCGGGACTAATGAAAAACTGTTTTTT

D: .
size: few
V: TRBV7-2
J: TRBJ2-5
CDR3: CASSLDSSQETQYF
DNA: TGTGCCAGCAGCTTAGACTCAAGCCAAGAGACCCAGTACTTC

D: .
size: few
V: TRBV19
J: TRBJ1-3
CDR3: CASSPPRHFSGNTIYF
DNA: TGTGCCAGTAGTCCCCCCAGACATTTTTCTGGAAACACCATATATTTT

D: .
size: few
V: TRBV5-1
J: TRBJ1-1
CDR3: CASSLNRPEEAFF
DNA: TGCGCCAGCAGCTTGAACAGGCCCGAAGAAGCTTTCTTT

D: .
size: few
V: TRBV29-1
J: TRBJ2-1
CDR3: CSVEVSRNNYYNEQFF
DNA: TGCAGCGTTGAGGTCAGCCGGAACAACTACTACAATGAGCAGTTCTTC

D: .
size: few
V: TRBV6-4
J: TRBJ1-1
CDR3: CASSVSLYTEAFF
DNA: TGTGCCAGCAGTGTTTCATTGTACACTGAAGCTTTCTTT

D: TRBD1
size: few
V: TRBV30
J: TRBJ1-2
CDR3: CAWSSGTVGYTF
DNA: TGTGCCTGGAGTTCCGGGACAGTCGGCTACACCTTC

D: TRBD1
size: .
V: TRBV5-6
J: TRBJ1-2
CDR3: CASSLDRGYGYTF
DNA: TGTGCCAGCAGCCTTGACAGGGGCTATGGCTACACCTTC

D: .
size: .
V: TRBV6-6
J: TRBJ2-5
CDR3: CASSRTDTETQYF
DNA: TGTGCCAGCAGTCGAACTGATACCGAGACCCAGTACTTC

D: .
size: .
V: TRBV11-2
J: TRBJ2-1
CDR3: CASSPGVPPAVQFF
DNA: TGTGCCAGCAGCCCCGGGGTCCCCCCGGCGGTGCAGTTCTTC

D: TRBD1
size: .
V: TRBV5-6
J: TRBJ1-3
CDR3: CASSFRQGDLGNTIYF
DNA: TGTGCCAGCAGCTTCCGACAGGGGGACTTGGGAAACACCATATATTTT

D: TRBD1
size: few
V: TRBV12-5
J: TRBJ1-2
CDR3: CAYTRGDGYTF
DNA: TGTGCTTATACCAGGGGGGATGGCTACACCTTC

D: .
size: few
V: TRBV18
J: TRBJ1-1
CDR3: CASSPGQTNTEAFF
DNA: TGTGCCAGCTCACCAGGGCAGACGAACACTGAAGCTTTCTTT

D: .
size: .
V: TRBV4-2
J: TRBJ1-4
CDR3: CASSQESTLFF
DNA: TGTGCCAGCAGCCAAGAGAGCACCCTGTTTTTT

D: .
size: .
V: TRBV4-1
J: TRBJ2-5
CDR3: CASSQGVSGPTQYF
DNA: TGCGCCAGCAGCCAAGGGGTCAGCGGGCCTACCCAGTACTTC

D: TRBD2
size: few
V: TRBV12-5
J: TRBJ2-1
CDR3: CASGPRTSGSGYNEQFF
DNA: TGTGCTAGTGGTCCCCGGACTAGCGGGAGTGGTTACAATGAGCAGTTCTTC

D: TRBD1
size: .
V: TRBV10-3
J: TRBJ1-2
CDR3: CAISDPNGVRDREGYTF
DNA: TGTGCCATCAGTGATCCGAATGGGGTCCGGGACAGAGAAGGCTACACCTTC

D: .
size: .
V: TRBV6-5
J: TRBJ2-2
CDR3: CASRSGLHNTGELFF
DNA: TGTGCCAGCAGATCGGGACTTCACAACACCGGGGAGCTGTTTTTT

D: .
size: few
V: TRBV6-1
J: TRBJ2-5
CDR3: CASSPRGSGEETQYF
DNA: TGTGCCAGCAGTCCTCGGGGTAGCGGAGAAGAGACCCAGTACTTC

D: TRBD2
size: few
V: TRBV6-5
J: TRBJ2-7
CDR3: CARGGWTSGYEQYF
DNA: TGTGCCAGGGGAGGCTGGACTAGCGGCTACGAGCAGTACTTC

D: .
size: .
V: TRBV12-5
J: TRBJ1-6
CDR3: CASGWRDSGNSPLHF
DNA: TGTGCTAGTGGTTGGCGGGACTCCGGGAATTCACCCCTCCACTTT